This T cell receptor (beta chain) was retrieved from a study of CD8 T cells in Susac syndrome. The CDR3 runs to 14 residues. With 3 bases removed from V and 4 bases from J, the gap between germline ends came to 12 bases. From germline, CDR1 is LGHDT and CDR2 YNNKEL (reference sequence). CD8+ and CD4+ T cells circulating in blood were sequenced for TCR beta. Matching for age and sex applied to the controls, who were healthy donors. Negative isolation yielded CD8+ and CD4+ T cells; FACS enriched TEMRA cells. Roughly 0.45 to 1 ug RNA was reverse transcribed with random hexamers. Across 54 Vbeta and 13 Jbeta, immunoSEQ multiplex PCR amplified TCR beta CDR3. From the immunoSEQ multiplex PCR reads, TCRdb called clonotypes with MiXCR, one entry per CDR3 protein. The sample lists 140,000 or so distinct CDR3 sequences; roughly 95% were seen once.

Sequenced material: CD4+ T cells from PBMCs. The clonotype originates from a human donor in good health. V usage is TRBV3-1 and J usage is TRBJ1-2, with a tentative D call TRBD1 (5 bases). The CDR3 region is CASSQSGISYGYTF. DNA for the CDR3: TGTGCCAGCAGCCAGTCAGGGATCAGCTATGGCTACACCTTC.